The rows below give T cell receptor beta chains drawn from one sample of a study of cytomegalovirus exposure and HLA in healthy donors. Using immunoSEQ multiplex PCR, the repertoire was profiled, and TCRdb retains in-frame clones only, with some absent. The sample carries some 100,000 clones, around 74% recorded once. Sequenced input: PBMCs. Receptor source: a female donor in good health and CMV-seropositive. The CDR3 runs from the conserved cysteine through the conserved F or W. The D gene is left open where the match is weak. The size of a clone is reported for some rows only, either as once, few or many, or as a class for expanded clones.

V gene,clone size,J gene,D gene,CDR3 protein,CDR3 DNA
TRBV14,-,TRBJ1-4,-,CASSHGGGLSSQLFF,TGTGCCAGCAGCCACGGGGGAGGTCTCAGTAGCCAACTGTTTTTT
TRBV23-1,-,TRBJ2-1,TRBD1,CASTEDRRLPRDEQFF,TGCGCCAGCACCGAGGACAGGCGACTCCCGAGGGATGAGCAGTTCTTC
TRBV5-1,-,TRBJ1-1,TRBD1,CASAGTGGGTEAFF,TGCGCCAGCGCCGGGACAGGGGGCGGGACTGAAGCTTTCTTT
TRBV28,-,TRBJ2-5,-,CASSPVGGVETQYF,TGTGCCAGCAGTCCAGTTGGAGGAGTAGAGACCCAGTACTTC
TRBV28,-,TRBJ1-1,-,CASRTDTEAFF,TGTGCCAGCCGGACAGACACTGAAGCTTTCTTT
TRBV4-2,few,TRBJ1-1,TRBD1,CASSQDADREGAFF,TGTGCCAGCAGCCAAGACGCCGACAGGGAAGGAGCTTTCTTT
TRBV5-6,few,TRBJ2-1,-,CASSPLALSSYNEQFF,TGTGCCAGCAGCCCCTTAGCCCTTAGCTCCTACAATGAGCAGTTCTTC
TRBV14,few,TRBJ2-5,TRBD1,CASSRQGSETQYF,TGTGCCAGCAGCCGACAGGGTTCGGAGACCCAGTACTTC
TRBV11-2,-,TRBJ2-1,TRBD2,CASSLVRGRGALTEQFF,TGTGCCAGCAGCTTAGTGCGAGGGCGGGGGGCTCTCACGGAGCAGTTCTTC
TRBV19,-,TRBJ2-5,-,CASSSGGGGETQYF,TGTGCCAGTAGTTCGGGGGGCGGTGGGGAGACCCAGTACTTC
TRBV7-8,-,TRBJ1-5,-,CASSSLNQPQHF,TGTGCCAGCAGCTCTCTGAATCAGCCCCAGCATTTT
TRBV30,-,TRBJ1-3,-,CAWDSSGNTIYF,TGTGCCTGGGACTCCTCTGGAAACACCATATATTTT
TRBV6-5,-,TRBJ2-6,TRBD2,CASSSTGGSGANVLTF,TGTGCCAGCAGTTCAACGGGGGGCTCTGGGGCCAACGTCCTGACTTTC
TRBV9,-,TRBJ2-5,TRBD2,CASSPRPGTSGRTYLSKETQYF,TGTGCCAGCAGCCCGAGGCCCGGGACTAGCGGGAGGACGTACCTTTCCAAAGAGACCCAGTACTTC
TRBV6-5,-,TRBJ1-5,TRBD1,CASSHDRGLDQPQHF,TGTGCCAGCAGTCATGACAGGGGGCTGGATCAGCCCCAGCATTTT
TRBV12-5,-,TRBJ2-1,-,CASGLWGEGPYNEQFF,TGTGCTAGTGGTTTATGGGGGGAAGGGCCTTACAATGAGCAGTTCTTC
TRBV7-8,-,TRBJ2-7,TRBD2,CASSFAGGGYEQYF,TGTGCCAGCAGCTTTGCCGGGGGGGGCTACGAGCAGTACTTC
TRBV6-5,-,TRBJ2-1,-,CASSYSAELSYNEQFF,TGTGCCAGCAGTTACAGCGCAGAGCTCTCCTACAATGAGCAGTTCTTC
TRBV11-2,-,TRBJ1-1,TRBD1,CASSLGQGGDTEAFF,TGTGCCAGCAGCTTGGGACAGGGTGGGGACACTGAAGCTTTCTTT
TRBV18,-,TRBJ2-7,TRBD1,CASSGEAGGYEQYF,TGTGCCAGCTCCGGTGAGGCAGGGGGCTACGAGCAGTACTTC
TRBV30,few,TRBJ2-7,-,CAWGTFYEQYF,TGTGCCTGGGGGACATTCTACGAGCAGTACTTC
TRBV10-3,-,TRBJ2-1,TRBD2,CAISDGGRYNEQFF,TGTGCCATCAGTGACGGCGGGAGGTACAATGAGCAGTTCTTC
TRBV10-3,-,TRBJ1-2,-,CAISEGARGYTF,TGTGCCATCAGTGAGGGGGCGCGTGGCTACACCTTC
TRBV6-5,few,TRBJ1-6,-,CASSYAAGQFNSPLHF,TGTGCCAGCAGTTACGCGGCTGGACAGTTTAATTCACCCCTCCACTTT
TRBV10-3,-,TRBJ1-2,-,CAISETVYGYTF,TGTGCCATCAGTGAGACGGTATATGGCTACACCTTC
TRBV5-6,-,TRBJ2-2,-,CASSFGASTGELFF,TGTGCCAGCAGCTTTGGGGCCTCCACCGGGGAGCTGTTTTTT
TRBV2,-,TRBJ1-4,-,CASSERGGKREKLFF,TGTGCCAGCAGTGAACGGGGGGGGAAACGAGAAAAACTGTTTTTT
TRBV7-2,once,TRBJ1-5,-,CASSLVGASNQPQHF,TGTGCCAGCAGCTTAGTGGGGGCCAGCAATCAGCCCCAGCATTTT
TRBV19,-,TRBJ1-2,TRBD1,CASSTATGYGYTF,TGTGCCAGTAGTACAGCGACAGGGTATGGCTACACCTTC
TRBV29-1,-,TRBJ2-1,TRBD1,CSVGTGALEDEQFF,TGCAGCGTTGGGACAGGGGCCCTAGAAGATGAGCAGTTCTTC
TRBV9,once,TRBJ1-1,-,CASKSGQNTEAFF,TGTGCCAGCAAGTCCGGACAGAACACTGAAGCTTTCTTT
TRBV7-8,-,TRBJ1-5,TRBD1,CASRTGVLSNQPQHF,TGTGCCAGCAGGACAGGGGTTTTAAGCAATCAGCCCCAGCATTTT
TRBV19,-,TRBJ1-5,TRBD1,CASRRQGSNQPQHF,TGTGCCAGTAGGCGACAGGGGAGCAATCAGCCCCAGCATTTT
TRBV29-1,-,TRBJ1-2,-,CSVEGDGGYGYTF,TGCAGCGTTGAAGGGGACGGGGGATATGGCTACACCTTC
TRBV6-1,-,TRBJ2-7,TRBD1,CASSDQDRGKVYF,TGTGCCAGCAGTGACCAGGACAGGGGGAAAGTGTACTTC
TRBV28,-,TRBJ1-4,-,CASIPGGSEKLFF,TGTGCCAGCATACCGGGTGGGAGTGAAAAACTGTTTTTT
TRBV19,-,TRBJ1-1,-,CASRGQRGTEAFF,TGTGCCAGTAGGGGACAACGTGGGACTGAAGCTTTCTTT
TRBV4-1,-,TRBJ1-2,TRBD1,CASSQVGTGVDYGYTF,TGCGCCAGCAGCCAAGTAGGGACAGGGGTTGACTATGGCTACACCTTC
TRBV11-1,few,TRBJ2-2,-,CASSLTITGELFF,TGTGCCAGCAGCCTCACAATTACCGGGGAGCTGTTTTTT
TRBV5-1,-,TRBJ2-7,TRBD1,CASSWDPGQIDEQYF,TGCGCCAGCAGCTGGGACCCGGGACAGATCGACGAGCAGTACTTC
TRBV15,once,TRBJ1-2,-,CATSRGSANYGYTF,TGTGCCACCAGCAGAGGTTCAGCTAACTATGGCTACACCTTC
TRBV5-1,-,TRBJ1-1,-,CATNPDGGMNTEAFF,TGCGCCACAAATCCAGACGGGGGGATGAACACTGAAGCTTTCTTT
TRBV5-1,few,TRBJ1-1,-,CASSLGDGQVQAFF,TGCGCCAGCAGCTTGGGCGATGGTCAGGTTCAAGCTTTCTTT
TRBV7-2,-,TRBJ1-2,-,CASSLVEGLANYGYTF,TGTGCCAGCAGCTTAGTCGAGGGTTTAGCTAACTATGGCTACACCTTC
TRBV4-3,-,TRBJ2-7,-,CASSQDKLGLKYEQYF,TGCGCCAGCAGCCAAGATAAGTTGGGACTCAAATACGAGCAGTACTTC
TRBV10-3,-,TRBJ1-1,-,CAISANSRGNTEAFF,TGTGCCATCAGTGCCAACAGCAGGGGAAACACTGAAGCTTTCTTT
TRBV29-1,-,TRBJ1-1,-,CSVGTGNTEAFF,TGCAGCGTTGGAACGGGGAACACTGAAGCTTTCTTT
TRBV27,-,TRBJ1-3,TRBD1,CASPTGPGNTIYF,TGTGCCAGCCCGACAGGGCCTGGAAACACCATATATTTT
TRBV10-1,-,TRBJ2-7,TRBD1,CASSEGTELYEQYF,TGCGCCAGCAGTGAGGGGACAGAGCTTTACGAGCAGTACTTC
TRBV4-1,-,TRBJ2-7,TRBD2,CASSRLAGVSSYEQYF,TGCGCCAGCAGCCGTCTAGCGGGGGTTTCCTCCTACGAGCAGTACTTC
TRBV18,-,TRBJ1-1,-,CASSPPRKENTEAFF,TGTGCCAGCTCACCACCGCGGAAGGAGAACACTGAAGCTTTCTTT
TRBV5-6,-,TRBJ2-3,TRBD1,CASSWDRGTDTQYF,TGTGCCAGCAGCTGGGACAGGGGCACAGATACGCAGTATTTT
TRBV7-2,-,TRBJ2-2,TRBD1,CASSRSTGLAGELFF,TGTGCCAGCAGCCGCTCGACAGGGCTGGCCGGGGAGCTGTTTTTT